This T cell receptor (beta chain) was retrieved from a study of blood T cell repertoires in COVID-19. For the study at large: The samples span acute and convalescent COVID-19 from the United States, Italy and Spain.

The germline gives CDR1 SNHLY, CDR2 FYNNEI. V lost 0 bases to trimming and J lost 8 bases, with 14 bases between them. The CDR3 runs to 15 residues. Original handling: Quantification of nucleated cells was approximated via reference gene primer amplification. Profiling relied on immunoSEQ multiplex PCR, and the TCRdb table lists in-frame clones only, not all of them. V and J calls plus clone size are reproduced from that table; the DNA served to infer D and trimming. This sample has around 270,000 clones, with 84% found just once. This clonotype was obtained from a woman aged 40 to 55 who had recovered from COVID-19. The sample consisted of peripheral blood. The chain couples TRBV2 to TRBJ2-4; the D is unclear. The chain's CDR3 is CASSEAITTVDIQYF. In DNA form, the CDR3 reads TGTGCCAGCAGTGAAGCAATAACCACGGTTGACATTCAGTACTTC. The full variable domain, with the rest looked up from reference TRBV2 and TRBJ2-4, is EPEVTQTPSHQVTQMGQEVILRCVPISNHLYFYWYRQILGQKVEFLVSFYNNEISEKSEIFDDQFSVERPDGSNFTLKIRSTKLEDSAMYFCASSEAITTVDIQYFGAGTRLSVL.